This T cell receptor (beta chain) appears in the sequencing data of a study of molecular identifiers for immune sequencing clone quantification. Background on the study: Replicate RNA from approximately 20,000 or 98,000 naive CD8 T cells formed five aliquots; four were sequenced.

As concerns this clonotype: The antigen is not known. With a much larger clone just one base away, this may be a read error.

Sorting was used to obtain naive CD8 T cells (CD8+CD4-CCR7+CD45RA+). The study, taken as a whole, reports: Clones above 20 RNA copies contained over 97% of effector molecules but under 1% of naive ones. Investigators reportedly could detect spiked Jurkat TCR RNA from one cell among 1.1 million or so naive cells.

One entry per CDR3 protein results from TCRdb running MiXCR on the PCR reads. In the table there are more than 550,000 distinct CDR3 sequences, 25% of which are singletons. The sequencing input was naive CD8+ T cells from blood, with Jurkat cell RNA spiked in. The subset was: FACS-sorted CD8+CD4-CCR7+CD45RA+ naive T cells. The sequence came from a human donor in good health. Some libraries in this study had Jurkat cell RNA spiked in.

CDR3 in DNA: TGTGCCAGCAGTCCCACTTCCCTCCTTAGCGGGAGGGGGACCTACGAGCAGTTCTTC. Protein sequence: CASSPTSLLSGRGTYEQFF. This rearrangement joins TRBV25-1 to TRBJ2-7; 11 nucleotides align to TRBD2. The end of the DNA fits TRBJ2-1 better, so the J call may be wrong. The length of the CDR3 is 19 residues. The germline CDR1 and CDR2 sequences are MGHDK and SYGVNS.